This T cell receptor beta chain was recorded in a study of blood T cells in healthy people across ages. Findings and limits, study-wide: Relative to aged donors, long-lived donors carried more naive CD4+ cells and displayed higher diversity.

V was cut by 7 bases and J by 2 bases, with 14 bases left in between. Looked up from germline, CDR1 is DFQATT and CDR2 is SNEGSKA (reference sequence). This CDR3 is built from 14 residues. A sample-barcoded 5' primer and a J-beta primer mix were used in a second PCR of roughly 6 to 11 cycles. TCRdb re-analysed the 5' RACE reads in MiXCR, keeping a single row per CDR3 protein. The sample records about 600,000 distinct CDR3 sequences, around 50% being singletons. Concerning this clonotype itself: Antigen specificity is unknown.

The sequence derives from an elderly man in good health. Sequencing was carried out using blood. The chain employs TRBV20-1 and TRBJ2-2; tentative D call: TRBD2 (6 bases). The CDR3 bases are TGCAGTGTCGCGGGACTCCAAAACACCGGGGAGCTGTTTTTT. It codes for CSVAGLQNTGELFF.